One T cell receptor (beta chain) is described in this entry. Germline is not matched at one junction end, which may reflect a read error. Regarding time point: longitudinal time-point 1 (baseline). The authors produced cDNA by 5'RACE using 10-nucleotide random UMIs. From the 5' RACE reads, TCRdb called clonotypes with MiXCR, one entry per CDR3 protein. The table includes some 77,000 distinct CDR3 sequences, about 13% detected once. These data originate in a study of neurological immune-mediated disorders. The length of the CDR3 is 18 residues. Germline CDR1 reads SGHTA; CDR2 reads FQGNSA. Material: PBMCs. The chain combines TRBV7-2 with TRBJ2-1; 8 bases map to TRBD2. This receptor was identified in a female donor with HTLV-1-associated myelopathy (HAM/TSP). CDR3 region: CVSSLVAGGEGRWNEQFF. CDR3 coding DNA: TGTGTCAGCAGCTTAGTCGCGGGGGGCGAGGGGAGGTGGAATGAGCAGTTCTTC. The whole variable domain, remainder taken from reference TRBV7-2 and TRBJ2-1, is GAGVSQSPSNKVTEKGKDVELRCDPISGHTALYWYRQSLGQGLEFLIYFQGNSAPDKSGLPSDRFSAERTGGSVSTLTIQRTQQEDSAVYLCVSSLVAGGEGRWNEQFFGPGTRLTVL.